This T cell receptor beta chain stems from a study of T cell changes during pregnancy in multiple sclerosis. Trimming shortened V by 1 base and J by 6 bases, and 12 bases separated the two germline ends. The CDR3 has 14 residues. Germline V lookup: CDR1 LNHDA, CDR2 SQIVND (reference sequence). Repertoires were generated with immunoSEQ multiplex PCR, while TCRdb's copy carries only in-frame clones and drops some. The repertoire holds 38,000 or so clones, with around 90% as singletons. The origin of this receptor is a female donor with multiple sclerosis, enrolled in a pregnancy study. This chain links TRBV19 with TRBJ1-2; no clear D gene. The material sequenced was CD8+ T cells from peripheral blood mononuclear cells, taken in the first trimester of pregnancy. This CDR3 is CASSIVQEINGYTF. CDR3 in DNA: TGTGCCAGTAGTATAGTTCAGGAAATCAATGGCTACACCTTC.